This T cell receptor (beta chain) was obtained from a study of blood T cell repertoires in COVID-19. Study overall: COVID-19 samples collected from the United States, Italy and Spain covered acute and convalescent phases.

Trimming pared 6 bases from V and 3 bases from J, leaving 18 bases between. The CDR3 extends over 15 amino acids. Germline V gene sequence: CDR1 SGHKS, CDR2 YYEKEE (reference sequence). Original methodology: Estimation of nucleated cell counts was performed using reference gene primer amplification. Only in-frame clones appear in the TCRdb table, and some are missing; sequencing was by immunoSEQ multiplex PCR. V and J calls and clone size are copied from that table; D and trimming were computed from the DNA. Here the sample spans hundreds of thousands of clones, 89% being singletons. The sample comprised peripheral blood. The sequence derives from a woman in her 30s with COVID-19, enrolled during active disease. This chain uses TRBV5-5 with TRBJ1-2; no firm D call. The CDR3 loop reads CASTVASSDYYGYTF. CDR3 coding DNA: TGTGCCAGCACCGTGGCCAGTTCAGACTACTATGGCTACACCTTC.